The rows below give T cell receptor beta chains drawn from one sample of a study of beta chain features in type 1 diabetes. The data were produced by immunoSEQ multiplex PCR, yet TCRdb's version contains in-frame clones alone and is incomplete. The top ten hold 0.012% of the sample, which has 250,000 to 300,000 clones, approximately 24% seen once. Input material: naive CD4+ T cells from blood. The receptors derive from a woman aged 25 to 45 with type 1 diabetes. The CDR3 runs from the conserved cysteine through the conserved F or W. The D gene is left open where the match is weak. Part of the rows lack a size; the others show once, few, many or a class for expanded clones.

clone_size: .; j_call: TRBJ1-1; d_call: .; v_call: TRBV7-8; cdr3_aa: CASSLPSGGQAAFF; cdr3_nt: TGTGCCAGCAGCTTACCCAGCGGGGGGCAGGCAGCTTTCTTT
clone_size: few; j_call: TRBJ2-1; d_call: TRBD2; v_call: TRBV11-2; cdr3_aa: CASSSSLLARSYNEQFF; cdr3_nt: TGTGCCAGCAGCTCCTCCCTACTAGCGAGATCCTACAATGAGCAGTTCTTC
clone_size: .; j_call: TRBJ2-7; d_call: .; v_call: TRBV7-2; cdr3_aa: CASSFQQFSYEQYF; cdr3_nt: TGTGCCAGCAGCTTTCAACAGTTCTCCTACGAGCAGTACTTC
clone_size: .; j_call: TRBJ1-5; d_call: .; v_call: TRBV2; cdr3_aa: CASSEEGLVWHQHF; cdr3_nt: TGTGCCAGCAGTGAAGAGGGGCTGGTTTGGCACCAGCATTTT
clone_size: .; j_call: TRBJ2-3; d_call: TRBD2; v_call: TRBV9; cdr3_aa: CASSVGLAAYTDTQYF; cdr3_nt: TGTGCCAGCAGCGTGGGACTAGCAGCTTACACAGATACGCAGTATTTT
clone_size: few; j_call: TRBJ1-1; d_call: .; v_call: TRBV7-2; cdr3_aa: CASSRAEQTEAFF; cdr3_nt: TGTGCCAGCAGCAGAGCGGAGCAAACTGAAGCTTTCTTT
clone_size: .; j_call: TRBJ1-5; d_call: .; v_call: TRBV30; cdr3_aa: CAWSQGTGNQPQHF; cdr3_nt: TGTGCCTGGAGTCAAGGCACGGGGAATCAGCCCCAGCATTTT
clone_size: .; j_call: TRBJ2-1; d_call: TRBD2; v_call: TRBV29-1; cdr3_aa: CSVTYSGRSDNEQFF; cdr3_nt: TGCAGCGTTACATACAGCGGGAGATCGGACAATGAGCAGTTCTTC
clone_size: .; j_call: TRBJ1-2; d_call: TRBD1; v_call: TRBV7-9; cdr3_aa: CASSRGTASDNYGYTF; cdr3_nt: TGTGCCAGCAGCCGCGGGACAGCGAGTGATAACTATGGCTACACCTTC
clone_size: few; j_call: TRBJ2-7; d_call: .; v_call: TRBV15; cdr3_aa: CATSSRRDTQYF; cdr3_nt: TGTGCCACCAGCAGTCGCCGGGACACGCAGTACTTC
clone_size: .; j_call: TRBJ2-7; d_call: TRBD2; v_call: TRBV7-2; cdr3_aa: CASGRERVSQYF; cdr3_nt: TGTGCCAGCGGGCGGGAGAGAGTCTCTCAGTACTTC
clone_size: few; j_call: TRBJ2-1; d_call: TRBD1; v_call: TRBV29-1; cdr3_aa: CSVKGASYNEQFF; cdr3_nt: TGCAGCGTGAAGGGGGCGTCCTACAATGAGCAGTTCTTC
clone_size: .; j_call: TRBJ2-7; d_call: .; v_call: TRBV7-2; cdr3_aa: CASSLQAGESYEQYF; cdr3_nt: TGTGCCAGCAGCTTGCAAGCGGGTGAATCCTACGAGCAGTACTTC
clone_size: few; j_call: TRBJ1-1; d_call: .; v_call: TRBV11-3; cdr3_aa: CASSLDMNTEAFF; cdr3_nt: TGTGCCAGCAGCCTTGACATGAACACTGAAGCTTTCTTT
clone_size: .; j_call: TRBJ1-3; d_call: .; v_call: TRBV9; cdr3_aa: CASTPGSSGNTIYF; cdr3_nt: TGTGCCAGCACTCCCGGGTCCTCTGGAAACACCATATATTTT
clone_size: .; j_call: TRBJ2-2; d_call: TRBD1; v_call: TRBV19; cdr3_aa: CASGGQGNTGELFF; cdr3_nt: TGTGCCAGTGGAGGACAGGGGAACACCGGGGAGCTGTTTTTT
clone_size: .; j_call: TRBJ1-2; d_call: .; v_call: TRBV7-8; cdr3_aa: CASSFGSGVNYGYTF; cdr3_nt: TGTGCCAGCAGCTTTGGGAGCGGGGTTAACTATGGCTACACCTTC
clone_size: .; j_call: TRBJ2-1; d_call: .; v_call: TRBV27; cdr3_aa: CASSLLYSPSYNEQFF; cdr3_nt: TGTGCCAGCAGTTTACTTTACAGCCCCTCCTACAATGAGCAGTTCTTC
clone_size: few; j_call: TRBJ2-1; d_call: TRBD2; v_call: TRBV5-1; cdr3_aa: CASSLGGGRGNEQFF; cdr3_nt: TGCGCCAGCAGCTTGGGCGGCGGGAGGGGGAATGAGCAGTTCTTC
clone_size: .; j_call: TRBJ2-7; d_call: .; v_call: TRBV23-1; cdr3_aa: CASSQSRRAAYEQYF; cdr3_nt: TGCGCCAGCAGTCAATCAAGGAGGGCAGCCTACGAGCAGTACTTC
clone_size: .; j_call: TRBJ2-7; d_call: .; v_call: TRBV2; cdr3_aa: CASSDQASYEQYF; cdr3_nt: TGTGCCAGCAGTGACCAGGCCTCCTACGAGCAGTACTTC
clone_size: .; j_call: TRBJ2-3; d_call: TRBD2; v_call: TRBV5-4; cdr3_aa: CASSLSGTSTDTQYF; cdr3_nt: TGTGCCAGCAGCTTGAGCGGGACCTCCACAGATACGCAGTATTTT
clone_size: few; j_call: TRBJ2-7; d_call: .; v_call: TRBV14; cdr3_aa: CASRRGYYEQYF; cdr3_nt: TGTGCCAGCAGACGGGGTTACTACGAGCAGTACTTC
clone_size: .; j_call: TRBJ2-1; d_call: .; v_call: TRBV5-6; cdr3_aa: CASSLKISGSSYNEQFF; cdr3_nt: TGTGCCAGCAGCTTGAAGATTAGCGGTTCCTCCTACAATGAGCAGTTCTTC
clone_size: few; j_call: TRBJ2-3; d_call: TRBD2; v_call: TRBV9; cdr3_aa: CASSVSGGYTDTQYF; cdr3_nt: TGTGCCAGCAGCGTCAGCGGGGGATACACAGATACGCAGTATTTT
clone_size: few; j_call: TRBJ2-1; d_call: TRBD2; v_call: TRBV7-2; cdr3_aa: CASSEEFRMSGSWDNEQFF; cdr3_nt: TGTGCCAGCAGCGAAGAATTCCGTATGAGCGGGAGTTGGGACAATGAGCAGTTCTTC
clone_size: .; j_call: TRBJ2-5; d_call: TRBD2; v_call: TRBV28; cdr3_aa: CASSWRTSGGETQYF; cdr3_nt: TGTGCCAGCAGTTGGAGGACTAGCGGGGGCGAGACCCAGTACTTC
clone_size: .; j_call: TRBJ1-5; d_call: TRBD1; v_call: TRBV4-1; cdr3_aa: CASSQDRDSPQHF; cdr3_nt: TGCGCCAGCAGCCAAGATAGGGACAGTCCCCAGCATTTT
clone_size: few; j_call: TRBJ2-6; d_call: TRBD1; v_call: TRBV27; cdr3_aa: CASSKRDRIRVADSGANVLTF; cdr3_nt: TGTGCCAGCAGTAAGAGGGACAGGATCCGGGTAGCGGATTCTGGGGCCAACGTCCTGACTTTC
clone_size: .; j_call: TRBJ2-3; d_call: TRBD1; v_call: TRBV11-2; cdr3_aa: CASSAGTGYTDTQYF; cdr3_nt: TGTGCCAGCAGCGCCGGGACAGGGTACACAGATACGCAGTATTTT
clone_size: .; j_call: TRBJ2-1; d_call: TRBD1; v_call: TRBV6-5; cdr3_aa: CASSSRKTGQKFF; cdr3_nt: TGTGCCAGCAGCTCTAGGAAAACGGGACAGAAGTTCTTC
clone_size: .; j_call: TRBJ2-1; d_call: .; v_call: TRBV4-2; cdr3_aa: CASSQDRSIEQFF; cdr3_nt: TGTGCCAGCAGCCAAGATCGTAGCATTGAGCAGTTCTTC
clone_size: .; j_call: TRBJ2-7; d_call: TRBD2; v_call: TRBV4-1; cdr3_aa: CASSPLAGLTYEQYF; cdr3_nt: TGCGCCAGCAGCCCTTTAGCGGGGCTAACCTACGAGCAGTACTTC
clone_size: few; j_call: TRBJ1-1; d_call: .; v_call: TRBV7-9; cdr3_aa: CASSLLGESTEAFF; cdr3_nt: TGTGCCAGCAGCTTACTCGGGGAGAGCACTGAAGCTTTCTTT
clone_size: .; j_call: TRBJ2-3; d_call: .; v_call: TRBV19; cdr3_aa: CASSIGQGRTDTQYF; cdr3_nt: TGTGCCAGTAGTATCGGGCAGGGTCGTACAGATACGCAGTATTTT
clone_size: .; j_call: TRBJ2-1; d_call: TRBD2; v_call: TRBV10-3; cdr3_aa: CAIWDYDNEQFF; cdr3_nt: TGTGCCATCTGGGACTACGACAATGAGCAGTTCTTC
clone_size: .; j_call: TRBJ2-3; d_call: .; v_call: TRBV12-5; cdr3_aa: CASGLGPPTDTQYF; cdr3_nt: TGTGCTAGTGGTTTGGGGCCTCCGACAGATACGCAGTATTTT
clone_size: .; j_call: TRBJ2-6; d_call: .; v_call: TRBV19; cdr3_aa: CASTPAGGRGSGANVLTF; cdr3_nt: TGTGCCAGTACTCCAGCCGGGGGGCGAGGCTCTGGGGCCAACGTCCTGACTTTC
clone_size: .; j_call: TRBJ2-4; d_call: TRBD2; v_call: TRBV28; cdr3_aa: CASSYTWTSLDKNIQYF; cdr3_nt: TGTGCCAGCAGCTATACTTGGACTAGCCTGGACAAAAACATTCAGTACTTC
clone_size: few; j_call: TRBJ2-7; d_call: .; v_call: TRBV9; cdr3_aa: CASSVMSLSGIHEQYF; cdr3_nt: TGTGCCAGCAGCGTTATGTCGCTCTCAGGGATCCACGAGCAGTACTTC
clone_size: few; j_call: TRBJ2-7; d_call: .; v_call: TRBV30; cdr3_aa: CAWGLGTYEQYF; cdr3_nt: TGTGCCTGGGGGTTGGGCACCTACGAGCAGTACTTC
clone_size: .; j_call: TRBJ2-7; d_call: .; v_call: TRBV15; cdr3_aa: CATSREAGGTPYEQYF; cdr3_nt: TGTGCCACCAGCAGAGAAGCGGGCGGGACCCCCTACGAGCAGTACTTC